This TCR beta chain was sequenced for a study of blood T cell repertoires in COVID-19. Study in general: Some COVID-19 samples were acute and others convalescent; all came from the United States, Italy and Spain. The analysed material was cDNA or gDNA that came from T cells, B-cell-depleted T cells, or PBMCs.

As processed by the authors: Amplification of reference gene primers was used by the study to estimate nucleated cell counts. Produced via immunoSEQ multiplex PCR; TCRdb's table is partial and in-frame only. V and J calls and clone size come straight from that table; D and trimming were deduced from the DNA. The sample has 230,000 or so clones, roughly 89% seen once; the top ten hold 3% to 4.5%. The CDR3 length is 14 residues. The V gene's germline CDR1 is SQVTM and CDR2 ANQGSEA. J was trimmed by 6 bases and V by 6 bases; bases with no gene match: 13. This sequence originates from a woman in her forties with acute COVID-19. Material: PBMCs or T cells enriched from blood (not recorded which). V is TRBV29-1 and J is TRBJ1-1; TRBD1 agrees at 7 bases. CDR3 sequence: CSVTGSSWGAEAFF. CDR3 bases: TGCAGCGTGACAGGGAGCTCTTGGGGCGCTGAAGCTTTCTTT.